This T cell receptor beta chain was recorded in a study of T cells in Graves' hyperthyroidism and ophthalmopathy. The CDR3 spans 18 residues. V lost 0 bases to trimming and J lost 0 bases, with 18 bases between them. Germline V gene data show CDR1 as LNHNV and CDR2 as YYDKDF (reference sequence). Amplified regions were TCR beta CDR3 sequences from RNA transcripts. HTBI primers drove first-round RT-PCR of the TCR CDR3. TCRdb analysed the multiplex PCR reads with MiXCR anew, one entry per CDR3 protein. The profile shows about 520,000 distinct CDR3 sequences, roughly 20% of them singletons. The sequence was collected from a man aged 18 to 30 with Graves' hyperthyroidism. V gene TRBV15 combines with J gene TRBJ2-7, with D hard to call. The sequencing sample was made of blood. Here the CDR3 DNA reads TGTGCCACCAGCAGAGATCTAAATTTGGCAGCGAGCTCCTACGAGCAGTACTTC. The encoded protein is CATSRDLNLAASSYEQYF.